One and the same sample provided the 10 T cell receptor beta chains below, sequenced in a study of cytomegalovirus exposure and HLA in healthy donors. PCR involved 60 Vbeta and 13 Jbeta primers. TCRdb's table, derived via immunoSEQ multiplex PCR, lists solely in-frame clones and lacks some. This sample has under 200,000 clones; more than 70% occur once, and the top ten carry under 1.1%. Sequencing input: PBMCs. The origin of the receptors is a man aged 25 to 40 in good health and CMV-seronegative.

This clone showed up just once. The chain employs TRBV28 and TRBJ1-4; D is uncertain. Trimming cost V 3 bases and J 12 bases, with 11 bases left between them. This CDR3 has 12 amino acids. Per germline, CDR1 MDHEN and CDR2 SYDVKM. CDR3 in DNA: TGTGCCAGCAGTTTCATACCCCCGGAACTGTTTTTT. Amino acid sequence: CASSFIPPELFF.

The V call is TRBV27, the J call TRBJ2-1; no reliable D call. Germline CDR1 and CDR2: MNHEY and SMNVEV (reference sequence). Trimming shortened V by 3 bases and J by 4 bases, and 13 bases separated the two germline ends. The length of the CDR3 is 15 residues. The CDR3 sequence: CASSFAPIGYNEQFF. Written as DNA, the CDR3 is TGTGCCAGCAGTTTCGCGCCTATTGGTTACAATGAGCAGTTCTTC.

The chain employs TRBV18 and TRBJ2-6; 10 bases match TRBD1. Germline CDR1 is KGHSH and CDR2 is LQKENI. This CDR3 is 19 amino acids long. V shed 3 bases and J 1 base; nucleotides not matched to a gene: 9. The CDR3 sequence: CASSPTGTGVPSGANVLTF. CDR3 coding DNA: TGTGCCAGCTCACCTACCGGGACAGGGGTGCCTTCTGGGGCCAACGTCCTGACTTTC.

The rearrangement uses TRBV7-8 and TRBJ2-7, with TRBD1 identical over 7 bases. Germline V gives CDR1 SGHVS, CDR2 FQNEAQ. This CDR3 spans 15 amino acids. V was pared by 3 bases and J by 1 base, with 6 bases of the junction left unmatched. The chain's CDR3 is CASSFGQVPSYEQYF. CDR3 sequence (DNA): TGTGCCAGCAGCTTCGGACAGGTTCCTTCCTACGAGCAGTACTTC.

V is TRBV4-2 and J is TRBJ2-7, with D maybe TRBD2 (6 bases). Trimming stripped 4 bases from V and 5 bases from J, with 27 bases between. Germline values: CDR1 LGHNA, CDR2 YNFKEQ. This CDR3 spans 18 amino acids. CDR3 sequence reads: CASSRGINFWVFGDEQYF. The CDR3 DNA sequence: TGTGCCAGCAGCCGCGGGATTAATTTTTGGGTATTTGGCGACGAGCAGTACTTC.

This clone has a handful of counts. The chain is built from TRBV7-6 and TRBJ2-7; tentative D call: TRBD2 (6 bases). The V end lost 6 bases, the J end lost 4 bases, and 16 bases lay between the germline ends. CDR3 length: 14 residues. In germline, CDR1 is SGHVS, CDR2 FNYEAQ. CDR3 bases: TGTGCCAGCAGACCTCGGGAGATCGGTTACGAGCAGTACTTC. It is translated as CASRPREIGYEQYF. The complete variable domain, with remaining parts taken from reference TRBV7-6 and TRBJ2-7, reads GAGVSQSPRYKVTKRGQDVALRCDPISGHVSLYWYRQALGQGPEFLTYFNYEAQQDKSGLPNDRFSAERPEGSISTLTIQRTEQRDSAMYRCASRPREIGYEQYFGPGTRLTVT.

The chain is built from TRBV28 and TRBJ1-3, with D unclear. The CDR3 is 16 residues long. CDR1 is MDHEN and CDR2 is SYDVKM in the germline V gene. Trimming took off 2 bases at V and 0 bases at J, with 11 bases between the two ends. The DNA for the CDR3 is TGTGCCAGCAGTTTAAATACAAAACACTCTGGAAACACCATATATTTT. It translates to CASSLNTKHSGNTIYF.

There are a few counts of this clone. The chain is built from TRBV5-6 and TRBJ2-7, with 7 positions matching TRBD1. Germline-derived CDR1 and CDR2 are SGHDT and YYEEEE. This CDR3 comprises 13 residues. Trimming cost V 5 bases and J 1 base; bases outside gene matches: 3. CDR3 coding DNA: TGTGCCAGCAGATTACAGGGGTCCTACGAGCAGTACTTC. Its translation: CASRLQGSYEQYF.

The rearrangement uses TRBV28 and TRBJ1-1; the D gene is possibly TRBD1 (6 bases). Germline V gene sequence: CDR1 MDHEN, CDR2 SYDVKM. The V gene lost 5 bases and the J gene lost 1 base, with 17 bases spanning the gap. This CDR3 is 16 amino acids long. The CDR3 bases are TGTGCCAGCAGTACGACCCTAGGACAGCCGAACACTGAAGCTTTCTTT. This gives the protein CASSTTLGQPNTEAFF.

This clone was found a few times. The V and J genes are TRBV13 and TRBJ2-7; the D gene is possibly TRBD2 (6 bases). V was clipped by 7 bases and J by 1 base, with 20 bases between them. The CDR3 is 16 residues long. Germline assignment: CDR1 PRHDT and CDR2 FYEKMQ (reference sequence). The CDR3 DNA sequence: TGTGCCAGCATACCCAAACTGGAGGGGCCGTCCTACGAGCAGTACTTC. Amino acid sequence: CASIPKLEGPSYEQYF.